This T cell receptor beta chain was recorded in a study of cytomegalovirus exposure and HLA in healthy donors. Both 60 Vbeta primers and 13 Jbeta primers went into the PCR. Profiling relied on immunoSEQ multiplex PCR, and the TCRdb table lists in-frame clones only, not all of them. The sample yields about 200,000 clones, around 77% seen once. The CDR3 contains 14 residues. Germline V lookup: CDR1 GTSNPN, CDR2 SVGIG (reference sequence). V was cut by 0 bases and J by 1 base, with 8 bases left in between. Sampled while nominally healthy, donors likely had unrecorded immune exposures. The origin of this receptor is a woman between 25 and 40 years old in good health and CMV-seronegative. The specimen was PBMCs. V and J are TRBV30 and TRBJ2-3; possible D gene TRBD1, 5 bases. CDR3 residues: CAWSVQGGTDTQYF. The CDR3 coding sequence is TGTGCCTGGAGTGTACAAGGGGGCACAGATACGCAGTATTTT.